This T cell receptor beta chain is drawn from a study of blood T cell repertoires in COVID-19. In this sample, this clone turned up once. The method was immunoSEQ multiplex PCR; TCRdb's version includes in-frame clones alone and lacks a portion of them. The sample consists of roughly 100,000 clones, around four fifths of them appearing once. Germline-derived CDR1 and CDR2 are MNHEY and SMNVEV (reference sequence). CDR3 length: 14 residues. V was clipped by 8 bases and J by 11 bases; unmatched bases: 10. The specimen was peripheral blood. The receptor comes from a man aged 35-49 years with active or convalescent COVID-19. This sequence joins TRBV27 and TRBJ1-6, with 9 bases that match TRBD1. The CDR3 protein is CASARGQGGAPLHF. The CDR3 coding sequence is TGTGCCAGCGCTAGGGGACAGGGAGGCGCACCCCTCCACTTT.